This TCR beta chain was retrieved from a study of beta chain features in type 1 diabetes. Isolated RNA was reverse transcribed in full, so expressed TCRB transcripts were sequenced. Only in-frame clones appear in the TCRdb table, and some are missing; sequencing was by immunoSEQ multiplex PCR. This table holds approximately 140,000 clones, roughly 48% found once. CDR1 SNHLY and CDR2 FYNNEI come from the germline V gene. With 7 bases removed from V and 7 bases from J, the gap between germline ends came to 19 bases. This CDR3 comprises 14 residues. The table lists this clone with a few counts. The V call is TRBV2, the J call TRBJ1-2; maybe TRBD1 (5 bases). Sequencing was performed on Tregs from blood. The source of this sequence is a man aged 18 to 30 in good health. Here the CDR3 DNA reads TGTGCCAGCACGCCGGTGGGGAGGGGAGGTGGCTACACCTTC. It codes for CASTPVGRGGGYTF.